The rows below give T cell receptor beta chains drawn from one sample of a study of patients and donors after allogeneic stem cell transplantation. Using its own MiXCR run on the RT-PCR reads, TCRdb lists one record per CDR3 protein. The sample consists of about 160,000 distinct CDR3 sequences, approximately 24% of them appearing once. The sample was blood, either unsorted or a sorted T cell fraction (not recorded which). Receptor source: a human donor who was either an allogeneic HSCT recipient or a stem cell or donor lymphocyte infusion donor (not recorded which). It is not recorded whose cells these are; they may come from a transplant donor. The CDR3 runs from the conserved cysteine through the conserved F or W. A D gene is named only where the DNA matches it firmly. A row's size may be missing; if present it is once, few, many or a size class.

J: TRBJ2-7; D: -; size: few; V: TRBV7-9; DNA: TGTGCCAGCCCGTCAGGCGGGGCAGGGCCACCCGAGCAGTACTTC; CDR3: CASPSGGAGPPEQYF
J: TRBJ1-5; D: -; size: few; V: TRBV6-6; DNA: TGTGCCAGCAGTTACGACGGACAGATCAATAGCAATCAGCCCCAGCATTTT; CDR3: CASSYDGQINSNQPQHF
J: TRBJ1-1; D: TRBD1; size: few; V: TRBV11-2; DNA: TGTGCCAGCAGAGACCGAACAGGGGGTGGAGGTACTGAAGCTTTCTTT; CDR3: CASRDRTGGGGTEAFF
J: TRBJ2-3; D: -; size: few; V: TRBV7-2; DNA: TGTGCCAGCAGGGGACAACCAGATACGCAGTATTTT; CDR3: CASRGQPDTQYF
J: TRBJ2-4; D: -; size: few; V: TRBV12-3/TRBV12-4; DNA: TGTGCCAGCAGTTTTCCGGGGCCGGTGAGCAAAAACATTCAGTACTTC; CDR3: CASSFPGPVSKNIQYF
J: TRBJ1-6; D: -; size: few; V: TRBV20-1; DNA: TGCAGTGCCCCGGGGGGGGCGTCCCTCCACTTT; CDR3: CSAPGGASLHF
J: TRBJ2-3; D: -; size: -; V: TRBV10-3; DNA: TGTGCCATCAGCTCCCCCATAGCGGCCACAGATACGCAGTATTTT; CDR3: CAISSPIAATDTQYF
J: TRBJ1-2; D: TRBD1; size: few; V: TRBV9; DNA: TGTGCCAGCAGCCAACGGACAGGGAGGACCTATGGCTACACCTTC; CDR3: CASSQRTGRTYGYTF
J: TRBJ1-5; D: -; size: -; V: TRBV12-3/TRBV12-4; DNA: TGTGCCAGCAGTTTAAACCTTTATAGCAATCAGCCCCAGCATTTT; CDR3: CASSLNLYSNQPQHF
J: TRBJ2-7; D: TRBD2; size: few; V: TRBV14; DNA: TGTGCCAGCAGCCAAGGCTCCGCTAGCGGGAGAGATACCACCTACGAGCAGTACTTC; CDR3: CASSQGSASGRDTTYEQYF
J: TRBJ2-5; D: TRBD2; size: -; V: TRBV3-1; DNA: TGTGCCAGCAGCCAAACGACTAGCGGGAAAGAGACCCAGTACTTC; CDR3: CASSQTTSGKETQYF
J: TRBJ1-1; D: -; size: few; V: TRBV5-1; DNA: TGCGCCAGCAGCCCGCAGCTTTCGGCAGGGAAGAACACTGAAGCTTTCTTT; CDR3: CASSPQLSAGKNTEAFF
J: TRBJ1-2; D: TRBD1; size: many; V: TRBV20-1; DNA: TGCAGTGCTAGACAATCGGGACAGCTTGGCTACACCTTC; CDR3: CSARQSGQLGYTF
J: TRBJ1-1; D: -; size: -; V: TRBV6-5; DNA: TGTGCCAGCATCCCGTGGGGGCGAGGTAACACTGAAGCTTTCTTT; CDR3: CASIPWGRGNTEAFF
J: TRBJ2-7; D: TRBD2; size: -; V: TRBV4-3; DNA: TGCGCCAGCAGCCGAGGGACTAGCGGGAGTTTTGAGCAGTACTTC; CDR3: CASSRGTSGSFEQYF
J: TRBJ2-1; D: -; size: -; V: TRBV12-3/TRBV12-4; DNA: TGTGCCAGCAGTTCGGACCGCTACAATGAGCAGTTCTTC; CDR3: CASSSDRYNEQFF
J: TRBJ1-1; D: -; size: many; V: TRBV20-1; DNA: TGCAGTGCTACAGAACAGGGTTGGACTGAAGCTTTCTTT; CDR3: CSATEQGWTEAFF
J: TRBJ2-2; D: -; size: few; V: TRBV12-3/TRBV12-4; DNA: TGTGCCAGCAGTTTAGAAACACAGGGCCCCGGGGAGCTGTTTTTT; CDR3: CASSLETQGPGELFF
J: TRBJ1-5; D: -; size: few; V: TRBV2; DNA: TGTGCCAGCAGACCTGACACCTCAGGACAGCCCCAGCATTTT; CDR3: CASRPDTSGQPQHF
J: TRBJ1-3; D: -; size: -; V: TRBV6-6; DNA: TGTGCCAGCAGTGAACAACGACAGGCCTCTGGAAACACCATATATTTT; CDR3: CASSEQRQASGNTIYF
J: TRBJ2-1; D: TRBD2; size: -; V: TRBV7-9; DNA: TGTGCCAGCACTCTCTTGGGAGGGGCCTACAATGAGCAGTTCTTC; CDR3: CASTLLGGAYNEQFF
J: TRBJ1-1; D: -; size: -; V: TRBV28; DNA: TGTGCCAGCAGTTTAATGGTTGAAGCTTTCTTT; CDR3: CASSLMVEAFF
J: TRBJ2-3; D: TRBD2; size: -; V: TRBV29-1; DNA: TGCAGCGTTGTTCCCGGGACTAGCGGGAGCTTGGCGCAGTATTTT; CDR3: CSVVPGTSGSLAQYF
J: TRBJ1-5; D: -; size: -; V: TRBV12-3/TRBV12-4; DNA: TGTGCCAGCAGTCGAAAGGGCTTCAATAGCAATCAGCCCCAGCATTTT; CDR3: CASSRKGFNSNQPQHF
J: TRBJ2-1; D: -; size: -; V: TRBV12-3/TRBV12-4; DNA: TGTGCCAGCAGTTATGATGAGCAGTTCTTC; CDR3: CASSYDEQFF
J: TRBJ2-4; D: -; size: -; V: TRBV30; DNA: TGTGCCTGGATGCACCCGGGTGACCGGGACATTCAGTACTTC; CDR3: CAWMHPGDRDIQYF
J: TRBJ2-3; D: -; size: -; V: TRBV2; DNA: TGTGCCAGCAGTGTCGGGGGAGGTAGCACAGATACGCAGTATTTT; CDR3: CASSVGGGSTDTQYF
J: TRBJ1-2; D: TRBD1; size: -; V: TRBV6-1; DNA: TGTGCCAGCAGAGAACAGGGGTTTAACTATGGCTACACCTTC; CDR3: CASREQGFNYGYTF
J: TRBJ1-5; D: -; size: -; V: TRBV7-2; DNA: TGTGCCAGCAGCTTAAGCCACGGTGGGCCCCAGCATTTT; CDR3: CASSLSHGGPQHF
J: TRBJ1-2; D: TRBD1; size: -; V: TRBV12-3/TRBV12-4; DNA: TGTGCCAGCAGTTTAAGGGACAGGGGGCTCTATGGCTACACCTTC; CDR3: CASSLRDRGLYGYTF
J: TRBJ1-5; D: TRBD1; size: once; V: TRBV6-2/TRBV6-3; DNA: TGTGCCAGCGCTACTCCGGGACAGGGATTAGGTCCAAATCAGCCCCAGCATTTT; CDR3: CASATPGQGLGPNQPQHF
J: TRBJ2-7; D: -; size: few; V: TRBV15; DNA: TGTGCCACCAGCAGAGGGAGGGAGCCTTACGAGCAGTACTTC; CDR3: CATSRGREPYEQYF
J: TRBJ2-3; D: -; size: -; V: TRBV30; DNA: TGTGCCTGGGCCCCTTCAGATACGCAGTATTTT; CDR3: CAWAPSDTQYF
J: TRBJ2-3; D: TRBD1; size: few; V: TRBV5-1; DNA: TGCGCCAGCAGCCCACAGGGGGCGAACACAGATACGCAGTATTTT; CDR3: CASSPQGANTDTQYF
J: TRBJ1-4; D: TRBD1; size: -; V: TRBV19; DNA: TGTGCCAGCGGAGGGACAGTGGGCAGATTT; CDR3: CASGGTVGRF
J: TRBJ1-6; D: -; size: -; V: TRBV7-2; DNA: TGTGCCAGCAGCCTTCCACCAGGGACTACTAATTCACCCCTCCACTTT; CDR3: CASSLPPGTTNSPLHF
J: TRBJ1-3; D: -; size: few; V: TRBV4-1; DNA: TGCGCCAGCAGCCAAGATAGGTCCCGGACACGACGAAACACCATATATTTT; CDR3: CASSQDRSRTRRNTIYF
J: TRBJ1-2; D: -; size: few; V: TRBV12-3/TRBV12-4; DNA: TGTGCCAGCAGTTTTGGCACAGCTAACTATGGCTACACCTTC; CDR3: CASSFGTANYGYTF
J: TRBJ1-1; D: -; size: -; V: TRBV12-3/TRBV12-4; DNA: TGTGCCAGCAGTTTAGTTCAGGGTGGAGATGAAGCTTTCTTT; CDR3: CASSLVQGGDEAFF
J: TRBJ2-1; D: TRBD1; size: few; V: TRBV20-1; DNA: TGCAGTGCTAGGGACAGGGCCGGCTCCTACAATGAGCAGTTCTTC; CDR3: CSARDRAGSYNEQFF
J: TRBJ2-1; D: -; size: -; V: TRBV12-3/TRBV12-4; DNA: TGTGCCAGCAGGGTGGCTAGCCCCCACAATGAGCAGTTCTTC; CDR3: CASRVASPHNEQFF
J: TRBJ1-5; D: -; size: few; V: TRBV24-1; DNA: TGTGCCACCAGTGATTTGAGACAGTATAGCAATCAGCCCCAGCATTTT; CDR3: CATSDLRQYSNQPQHF
J: TRBJ2-2; D: -; size: -; V: TRBV20-1; DNA: TGCAGTGCTAGTCCTAGGGTCACAACCGGGGAGCTGTTTTTT; CDR3: CSASPRVTTGELFF
J: TRBJ1-1; D: -; size: -; V: TRBV20-1; DNA: TGCAGTGCTAGTGGAGGAGCGGGGACTGAAGCTTTCTTT; CDR3: CSASGGAGTEAFF
J: TRBJ1-2; D: -; size: -; V: TRBV19; DNA: TGTGCCAGTACCCCAGACCCGCTGGGGTATGGCTACACCTTC; CDR3: CASTPDPLGYGYTF
J: TRBJ2-3; D: -; size: -; V: TRBV7-7; DNA: TGTGCTAGCAGCCCCCTCAAAATTGTGGGAGGCACAGATACGCAGTATTTT; CDR3: CASSPLKIVGGTDTQYF
J: TRBJ2-7; D: -; size: few; V: TRBV5-5; DNA: TGTGCCAGCAGCCCAGGGGCTTTTGCCTACGAGCAGTACTTC; CDR3: CASSPGAFAYEQYF
J: TRBJ1-5; D: TRBD1; size: many; V: TRBV2; DNA: TGTGCCAGCCTACTGACAGGGCATGGTCAGCCCCAGCATTTT; CDR3: CASLLTGHGQPQHF
J: TRBJ1-1; D: -; size: few; V: TRBV7-9; DNA: TGTGCCAGCAGCCAATTTGAAGCTTTCTTT; CDR3: CASSQFEAFF
J: TRBJ2-1; D: TRBD1; size: -; V: TRBV20-1; DNA: TGCAGTGCTAGTTGGACAGGGAAAAATGAGCAGTTCTTC; CDR3: CSASWTGKNEQFF
J: TRBJ1-2; D: TRBD1; size: -; V: TRBV6-6; DNA: TGTGCCAGCAGTTACGGGGGACAGGGAAATGGCTACACCTTC; CDR3: CASSYGGQGNGYTF
J: TRBJ2-7; D: -; size: -; V: TRBV3-1; DNA: TGTGCCAGCAGCCTACCGGGACACCACTACGAGCAGTACTTC; CDR3: CASSLPGHHYEQYF
J: TRBJ1-3; D: -; size: few; V: TRBV14; DNA: TGTGCCAGCAGCCAGCAAATTAGGGCGTCTGGAAACACCATATATTTT; CDR3: CASSQQIRASGNTIYF
J: TRBJ2-1; D: TRBD2; size: -; V: TRBV9; DNA: TGTGCCAGCAGCCCGGGCGGGACTAGCGCCGGTAATGAGCAGTTCTTC; CDR3: CASSPGGTSAGNEQFF